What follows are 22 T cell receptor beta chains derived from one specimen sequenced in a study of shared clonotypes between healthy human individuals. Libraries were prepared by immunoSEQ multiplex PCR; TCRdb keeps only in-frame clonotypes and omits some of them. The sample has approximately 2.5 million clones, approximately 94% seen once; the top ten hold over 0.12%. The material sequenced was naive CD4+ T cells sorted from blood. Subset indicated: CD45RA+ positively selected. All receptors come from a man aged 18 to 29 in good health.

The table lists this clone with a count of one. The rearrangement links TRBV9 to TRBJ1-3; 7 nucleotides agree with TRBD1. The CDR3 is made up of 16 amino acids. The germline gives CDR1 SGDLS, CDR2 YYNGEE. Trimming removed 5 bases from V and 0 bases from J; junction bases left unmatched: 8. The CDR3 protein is CASSSSTGASGNTIYF. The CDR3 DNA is TGTGCCAGCAGTTCCTCCACAGGGGCCTCTGGAAACACCATATATTTT.

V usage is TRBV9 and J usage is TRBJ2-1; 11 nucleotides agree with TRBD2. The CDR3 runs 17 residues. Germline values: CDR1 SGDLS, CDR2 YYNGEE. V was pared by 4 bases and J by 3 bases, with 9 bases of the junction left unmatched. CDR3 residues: CASSPVAGGHFYNEQFF. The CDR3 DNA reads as TGTGCCAGCAGCCCCGTAGCGGGGGGGCATTTCTACAATGAGCAGTTCTTC.

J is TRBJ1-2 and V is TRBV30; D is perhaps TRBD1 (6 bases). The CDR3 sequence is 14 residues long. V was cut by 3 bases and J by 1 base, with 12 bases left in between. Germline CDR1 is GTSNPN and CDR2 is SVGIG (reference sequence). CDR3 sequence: CAWSGTRFNYGYTF. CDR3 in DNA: TGTGCCTGGAGCGGGACAAGATTTAACTATGGCTACACCTTC.

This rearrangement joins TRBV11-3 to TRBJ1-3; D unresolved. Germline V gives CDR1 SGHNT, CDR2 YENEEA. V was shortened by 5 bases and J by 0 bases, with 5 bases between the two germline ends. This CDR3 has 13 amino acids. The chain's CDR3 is CASSVGSGNTIYF. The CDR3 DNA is TGTGCCAGCAGCGTCGGCTCTGGAAACACCATATATTTT.

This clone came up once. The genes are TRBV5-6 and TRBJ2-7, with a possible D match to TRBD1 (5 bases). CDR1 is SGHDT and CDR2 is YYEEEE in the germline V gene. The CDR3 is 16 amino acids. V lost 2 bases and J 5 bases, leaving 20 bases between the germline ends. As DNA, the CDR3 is TGTGCCAGCAGCTTAGCCGGCAAGTGGCAGGGAAACGAGCAGTACTTC. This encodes CASSLAGKWQGNEQYF.

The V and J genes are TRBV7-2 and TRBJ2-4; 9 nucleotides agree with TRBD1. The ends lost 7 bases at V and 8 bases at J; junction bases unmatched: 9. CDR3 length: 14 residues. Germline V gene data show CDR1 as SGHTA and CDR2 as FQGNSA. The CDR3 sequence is CASTAPGQGYIQYF. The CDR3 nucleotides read TGTGCCAGCACCGCCCCGGGACAGGGATACATTCAGTACTTC.

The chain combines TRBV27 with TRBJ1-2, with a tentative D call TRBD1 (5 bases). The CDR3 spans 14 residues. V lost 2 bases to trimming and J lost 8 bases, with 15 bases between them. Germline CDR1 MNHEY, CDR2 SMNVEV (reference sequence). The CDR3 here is CASSLDVGGGGYTF. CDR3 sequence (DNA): TGTGCCAGCAGTTTAGATGTGGGGGGAGGAGGCTACACCTTC.

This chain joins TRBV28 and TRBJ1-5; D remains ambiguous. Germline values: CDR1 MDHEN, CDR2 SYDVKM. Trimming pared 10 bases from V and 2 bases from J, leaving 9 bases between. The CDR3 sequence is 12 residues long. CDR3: CATGSGNQPQHF. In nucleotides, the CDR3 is TGTGCCACTGGGAGCGGCAATCAGCCCCAGCATTTT.

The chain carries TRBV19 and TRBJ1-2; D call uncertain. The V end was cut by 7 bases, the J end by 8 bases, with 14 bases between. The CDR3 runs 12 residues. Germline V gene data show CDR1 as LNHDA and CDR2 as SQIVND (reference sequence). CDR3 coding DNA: TGTGCCAGTACCGCGGAATCGAGGGGCTACACCTTC. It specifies CASTAESRGYTF.

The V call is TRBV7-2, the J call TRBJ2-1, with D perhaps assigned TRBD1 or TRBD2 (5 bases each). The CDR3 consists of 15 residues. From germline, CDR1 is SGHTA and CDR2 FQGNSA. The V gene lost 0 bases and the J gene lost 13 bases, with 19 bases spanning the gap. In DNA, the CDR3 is TGTGCCAGCAGCTTAGCGGCCGGGGACCTATATTCCCAGTTCTTC. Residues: CASSLAAGDLYSQFF. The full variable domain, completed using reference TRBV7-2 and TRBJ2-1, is GAGVSQSPSNKVTEKGKDVELRCDPISGHTALYWYRQSLGQGLEFLIYFQGNSAPDKSGLPSDRFSAERTGGSVSTLTIQRTQQEDSAVYLCASSLAAGDLYSQFFGPGTRLTVL.

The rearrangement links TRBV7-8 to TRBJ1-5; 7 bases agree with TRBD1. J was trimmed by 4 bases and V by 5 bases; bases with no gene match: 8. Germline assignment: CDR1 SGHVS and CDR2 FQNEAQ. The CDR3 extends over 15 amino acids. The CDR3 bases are TGTGCCAGCAGCCCGACGACAGGGTGGAATCAGCCCCAGCATTTT. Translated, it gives CASSPTTGWNQPQHF.

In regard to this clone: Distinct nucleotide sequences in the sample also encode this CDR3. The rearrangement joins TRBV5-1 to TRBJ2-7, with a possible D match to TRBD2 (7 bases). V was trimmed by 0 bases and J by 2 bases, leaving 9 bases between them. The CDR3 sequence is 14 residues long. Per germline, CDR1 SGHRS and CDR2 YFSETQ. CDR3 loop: CASSLEGGPYEQYF. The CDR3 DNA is TGCGCCAGCAGCTTGGAGGGGGGGCCCTACGAGCAGTACTTC.

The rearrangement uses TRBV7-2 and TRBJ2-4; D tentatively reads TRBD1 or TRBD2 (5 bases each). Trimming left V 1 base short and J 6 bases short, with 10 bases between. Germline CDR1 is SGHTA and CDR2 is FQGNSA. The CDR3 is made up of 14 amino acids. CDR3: CASSLDPRGNIQYF. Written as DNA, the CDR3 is TGTGCCAGCAGCTTAGACCCGAGGGGAAACATTCAGTACTTC.

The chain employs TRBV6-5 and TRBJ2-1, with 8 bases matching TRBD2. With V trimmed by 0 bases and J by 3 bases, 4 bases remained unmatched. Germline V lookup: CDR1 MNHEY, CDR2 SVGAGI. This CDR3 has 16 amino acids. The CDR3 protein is CASSYSAGGGYNEQFF. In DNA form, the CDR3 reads TGTGCCAGCAGTTACTCTGCGGGAGGCGGCTACAATGAGCAGTTCTTC.

The CDR3 DNA sequence: TGCGCCAGCAGCCAAGATACCTTAAGGATCAGAATGAACACTGAAGCTTTCTTT. Translating gives CASSQDTLRIRMNTEAFF. This sequence joins TRBV4-1 and TRBJ1-1; D not resolved. V was cut by 0 bases and J by 0 bases, with 17 bases left in between. The CDR3 is made up of 18 amino acids. CDR1 MGHRA and CDR2 YSYEKL come from the germline V gene.

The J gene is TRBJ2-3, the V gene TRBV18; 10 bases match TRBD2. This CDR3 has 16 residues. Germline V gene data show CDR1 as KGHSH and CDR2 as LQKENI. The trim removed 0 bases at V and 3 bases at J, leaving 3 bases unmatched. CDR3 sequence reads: CASSPPGTSVTDTQYF. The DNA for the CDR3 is TGTGCCAGCTCACCACCCGGGACTAGCGTGACAGATACGCAGTATTTT.

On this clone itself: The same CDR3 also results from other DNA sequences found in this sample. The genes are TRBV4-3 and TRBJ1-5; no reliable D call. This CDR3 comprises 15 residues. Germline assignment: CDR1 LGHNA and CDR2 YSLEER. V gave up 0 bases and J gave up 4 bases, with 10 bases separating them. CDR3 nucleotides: TGCGCCAGCAGCCAAGATTGGCGGGGAAATCAGCCCCAGCATTTT. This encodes CASSQDWRGNQPQHF.

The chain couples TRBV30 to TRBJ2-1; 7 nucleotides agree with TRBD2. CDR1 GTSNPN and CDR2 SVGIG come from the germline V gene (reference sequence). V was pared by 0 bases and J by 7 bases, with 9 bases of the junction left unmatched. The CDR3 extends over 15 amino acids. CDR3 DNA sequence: TGTGCCTGGAGTGTACGGAGCGGGACTGGAAATGAGCAGTTCTTC. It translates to CAWSVRSGTGNEQFF.

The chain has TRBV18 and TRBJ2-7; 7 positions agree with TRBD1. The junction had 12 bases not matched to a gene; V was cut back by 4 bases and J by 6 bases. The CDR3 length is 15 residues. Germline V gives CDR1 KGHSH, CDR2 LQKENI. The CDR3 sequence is CASSQAETGFAEQYF. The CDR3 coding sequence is TGTGCCAGCTCACAGGCCGAGACAGGGTTCGCCGAGCAGTACTTC.

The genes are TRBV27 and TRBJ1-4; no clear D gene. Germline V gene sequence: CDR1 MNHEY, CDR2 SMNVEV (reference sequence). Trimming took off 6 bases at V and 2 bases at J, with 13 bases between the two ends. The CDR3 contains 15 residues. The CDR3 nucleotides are TGTGCCAGCAGCCCGGGGAAAGGCACTAATGAAAAACTGTTTTTT. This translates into CASSPGKGTNEKLFF. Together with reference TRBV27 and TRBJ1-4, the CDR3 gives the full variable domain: EAQVTQNPRYLITVTGKKLTVTCSQNMNHEYMSWYRQDPGLGLRQIYYSMNVEVTDKGDVPEGYKVSRKEKRNFPLILESPSPNQTSLYFCASSPGKGTNEKLFFGSGTQLSVL.

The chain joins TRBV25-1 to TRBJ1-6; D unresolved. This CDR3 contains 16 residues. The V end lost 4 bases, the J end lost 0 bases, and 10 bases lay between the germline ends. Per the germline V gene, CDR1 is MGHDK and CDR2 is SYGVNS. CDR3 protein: CASSVGGFSYNSPLHF. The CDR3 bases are TGTGCCAGCAGTGTTGGAGGTTTCTCCTATAATTCACCCCTCCACTTT.

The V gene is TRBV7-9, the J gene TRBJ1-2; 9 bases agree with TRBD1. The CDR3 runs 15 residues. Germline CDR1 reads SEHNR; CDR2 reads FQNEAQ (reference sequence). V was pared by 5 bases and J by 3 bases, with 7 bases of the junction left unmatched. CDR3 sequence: CASSRGGTGYYGYTF. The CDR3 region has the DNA TGTGCCAGCAGCCGGGGCGGGACAGGGTACTATGGCTACACCTTC.